This T cell receptor beta chain was captured in a study of CD8 T cells in Susac syndrome. Across the whole study: At the time of blood draw, patients with Susac syndrome were therapy-naive, receiving corticosteroids, or receiving intravenous immunoglobulin alone.

V was trimmed by 5 bases and J by 7 bases, leaving 18 bases between them. Germline CDR1 reads SQVTM; CDR2 reads ANQGSEA. This CDR3 comprises 13 residues. Random hexamers were used to reverse transcribe the RNA input (about 0.5 to 1 ug). TCRdb reprocessed the immunoSEQ multiplex PCR reads with MiXCR, giving one entry per CDR3 protein. The table shows tens of thousands of distinct CDR3 sequences, with approximately 94% occurring only once. The diagnostic criteria were recently defined, and patients with Susac syndrome met them for definite or probable disease. Both CD4+ and CD8+ T cells were negatively isolated, and TEMRA cells underwent FACS enrichment.

Sequenced material: CD8+ T cells from PBMCs. The receptor was derived from a human donor with Susac syndrome. The rearrangement uses TRBV29-1 and TRBJ2-7, with D tentatively TRBD2 (5 bases). CDR3 in DNA: TGCAGCGTTCGGGGAGTGGAGATGGGGGAGCAGTACTTC. Protein product: CSVRGVEMGEQYF.